This T cell receptor beta chain appears in the sequencing data of a study of blood T cell repertoires in COVID-19. About the research overall: Both acute and convalescent COVID-19 samples were obtained from the United States, Italy and Spain. T cells, B-cell-depleted T cells, or PBMCs supplied cDNA or gDNA.

The CDR3 has 17 residues. Germline-derived CDR1 and CDR2 are LNHDA and SQIVND (reference sequence). V was pared by 7 bases and J by 2 bases, with 10 bases of the junction left unmatched. TCRdb's copy holds only in-frame clones and misses some; the assay was immunoSEQ multiplex PCR. The sample has around 250,000 clones, over 75% seen once. Source material: peripheral blood. This receptor was identified in a human donor in a cohort sampled during active COVID-19. This rearrangement joins TRBV19 to TRBJ2-4; 11 nucleotides line up with TRBD2. CDR3 protein: CASTVAGGNAPKNIQYF. The CDR3 region has the DNA TGTGCCAGTACTGTAGCGGGAGGGAATGCGCCCAAAAACATTCAGTACTTC.